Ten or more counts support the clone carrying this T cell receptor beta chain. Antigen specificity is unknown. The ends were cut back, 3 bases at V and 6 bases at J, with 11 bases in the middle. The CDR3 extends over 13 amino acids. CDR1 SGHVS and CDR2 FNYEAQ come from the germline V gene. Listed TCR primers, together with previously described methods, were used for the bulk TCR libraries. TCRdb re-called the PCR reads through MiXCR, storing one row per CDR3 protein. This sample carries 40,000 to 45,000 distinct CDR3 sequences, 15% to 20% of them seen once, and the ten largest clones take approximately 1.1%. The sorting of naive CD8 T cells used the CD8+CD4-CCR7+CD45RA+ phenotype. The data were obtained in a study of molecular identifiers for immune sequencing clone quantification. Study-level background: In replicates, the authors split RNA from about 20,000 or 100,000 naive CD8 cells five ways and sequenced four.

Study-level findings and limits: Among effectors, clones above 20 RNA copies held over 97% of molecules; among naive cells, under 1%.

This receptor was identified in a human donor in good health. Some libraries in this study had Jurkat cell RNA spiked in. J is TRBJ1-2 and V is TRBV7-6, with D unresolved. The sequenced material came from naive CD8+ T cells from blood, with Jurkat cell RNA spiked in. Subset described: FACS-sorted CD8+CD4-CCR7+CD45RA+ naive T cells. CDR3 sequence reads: CASSFGLGHGYTF. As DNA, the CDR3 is TGTGCCAGCAGCTTCGGTCTGGGCCATGGCTACACCTTC. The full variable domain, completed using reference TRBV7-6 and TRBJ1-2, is GAGVSQSPRYKVTKRGQDVALRCDPISGHVSLYWYRQALGQGPEFLTYFNYEAQQDKSGLPNDRFSAERPEGSISTLTIQRTEQRDSAMYRCASSFGLGHGYTFGSGTRLTVV.